One TCR beta chain is described in this entry. This record belongs to a study of T cell responses to AZD1222 COVID-19 vaccine. The table came from immunoSEQ multiplex PCR; TCRdb's copy has only in-frame clones and leaves some out. The data show some 97,000 clones, 88% seen once. Between the trimmed V and J ends, which lost 1 base and 6 bases, there was a span of 7 bases. Germline V gives CDR1 SGHVS, CDR2 FQNEAQ. The CDR3 is 13 residues long. The material sequenced was peripheral blood, taken on day 0 of AZD1222 vaccination. The chain joins TRBV7-8 to TRBJ2-1; possibly TRBD1 or TRBD2 for D (5 bases each). The sequence derives from an adult in good health. The chain's CDR3 is CASSLGGANEQFF. The CDR3 DNA reads as TGTGCCAGCAGCTTAGGAGGGGCCAATGAGCAGTTCTTC.